These 10 T cell receptor beta chains were sequenced from one sample in a study of cytomegalovirus exposure and HLA in healthy donors. The PCR contained 60 Vbeta and 13 Jbeta primers. Only in-frame clones appear in the TCRdb table, and some are missing; sequencing was by immunoSEQ multiplex PCR. The table includes over 45,000 clones, over 75% detected once. Input material: PBMCs. These receptors were collected from a boy between 10 and 17 years old in good health and CMV-seropositive.

The rearrangement joins TRBV28 to TRBJ1-3; D gene uncertain. This CDR3 region has 13 residues. Germline CDR1 reads MDHEN; CDR2 reads SYDVKM. Trimming stripped 7 bases from V and 7 bases from J, with 14 bases between. In DNA, the CDR3 is TGTGCCAGCACTATAGCGGCTCCGAACACCATATATTTT. Translated: CASTIAAPNTIYF.

This clone was detected only a few times. This chain connects TRBV2 to TRBJ2-2; TRBD1 is a possible D gene (5 bases). The CDR3 runs 14 residues. V lost 7 bases and J lost 2, with 11 bases in between. Germline V lookup: CDR1 SNHLY, CDR2 FYNNEI. The CDR3 DNA sequence: TGTGCCAGCATCGGACAAATAAACACCGGGGAGCTGTTTTTT. This encodes CASIGQINTGELFF.

The chain employs TRBV6-1 and TRBJ2-7; TRBD2 aligns across 8 bases. This CDR3 has 14 amino acids. Germline CDR1 reads MNHNS; CDR2 reads SASEGT. V lost 9 bases and J lost 3; bases outside the gene matches: 10. The CDR3 protein is CASLKTSGNYEQYF. The DNA of the CDR3 is TGTGCCAGTCTGAAAACTAGCGGAAACTACGAGCAGTACTTC.

This chain connects TRBV19 to TRBJ2-3; D is perhaps TRBD2 (6 bases). There are 13 residues in the CDR3. Germline V CDR1 and CDR2: LNHDA, SQIVND (reference sequence). The V and J ends lost 9 bases and 7 bases respectively, with 17 bases between them. DNA of the CDR3: TGTGCCAGCGGGGGAATCGTCGGGCATACGCAGTATTTT. Translation gives CASGGIVGHTQYF.

The chain couples TRBV7-9 to TRBJ2-2; D may be TRBD1 (6 bases). V shed 6 bases and J shed 6 bases, with 11 bases lying between them. The CDR3 consists of 13 residues. Germline CDR1 is SEHNR and CDR2 is FQNEAQ (reference sequence). The CDR3 loop reads CASRAGVPGELFF. In nucleotides, the CDR3 is TGTGCCAGCAGAGCAGGGGTTCCCGGGGAGCTGTTTTTT.

This chain uses TRBV7-3 with TRBJ2-2; weak D call: TRBD2 (5 bases). Trimming removed 2 bases from V and 1 base from J, with 8 bases in between. The CDR3 consists of 15 residues. Germline loops: CDR1 SGHTA, CDR2 FQGTGA. The CDR3: CASSLYGVNTGELFF. Written as DNA, the CDR3 is TGTGCCAGCAGCTTATACGGGGTGAACACCGGGGAGCTGTTTTTT.

The V and J genes are TRBV4-1 and TRBJ1-2, with D maybe TRBD1 (5 bases). The CDR3 has 13 residues. V lost 3 bases and J lost 7, with 12 bases in between. Per the germline V gene, CDR1 is MGHRA and CDR2 is YSYEKL. The CDR3 region is CASSQGQGAGYTF. CDR3 bases: TGCGCCAGCAGCCAGGGGCAGGGTGCTGGCTACACCTTC.

Here the CDR3 DNA reads TGCGCCAGCATTCCCCTCGGGGGTCCAGTGGGCGAGCAGTACTTC. Its translation: CASIPLGGPVGEQYF. This chain uses TRBV23-1 with TRBJ2-7, with D possibly being TRBD2 (6 bases). TRBV23-1 qualifies as an ORF whose function is uncertain. V lost 7 bases and J lost 6, with 22 bases in between. This CDR3 has 15 amino acids.

Concerning this clone itself: The junction shows a germline mismatch at one end, possibly a read error. The chain has TRBV6-5 and TRBJ2-1, with 9 positions matching TRBD2. The CDR3 is made up of 14 amino acids. Germline V gene sequence: CDR1 MNHEY, CDR2 SVGAGI. In DNA, the CDR3 is TGTGCCAGCAGTTACTCGGGCGGGGGGGACCCCCAAATCTTC. This gives the protein CASSYSGGGDPQIF.

V usage is TRBV9 and J usage is TRBJ2-1; TRBD2 might be the D (5 bases). Germline CDR1 SGDLS, CDR2 YYNGEE. The length of the CDR3 is 15 residues. With 4 bases removed from V and 3 bases from J, the gap between germline ends came to 14 bases. DNA of the CDR3: TGTGCCAGCAGCAAAACCTCAGCGGTCTACAATGAGCAGTTCTTC. Translated, it gives CASSKTSAVYNEQFF.